This TCR beta chain was obtained from a study of blood T cell repertoires in COVID-19. For the study at large: The United States, Italy and Spain supplied acute and convalescent COVID-19 samples. The cDNA or gDNA used as material had been derived from T cells, B-cell-depleted T cells, or PBMCs.

Measured with immunoSEQ multiplex PCR; TCRdb has only the in-frame clones, and not every one. This repertoire shows 75,000 or so clones, approximately 80% found once; its top ten account for under 45%. CDR3 size: 13 residues. The junction had 4 bases not matched to a gene; V was cut back by 5 bases and J by 5 bases. The germline V gene encodes CDR1 SGHRS and CDR2 YFSETQ. The table lists this clone with a few counts. The sample taken for sequencing was peripheral blood. The chain is built from TRBV5-1 and TRBJ2-1; 7 nucleotides align to TRBD2. This receptor was obtained from an older woman with acute or convalescent COVID-19. The CDR3 region has the DNA TGCGCCAGCAGGGCGGGACTAAACAATGAGCAGTTCTTC. This codes for CASRAGLNNEQFF.